What follows are 18 T cell receptor beta chains derived from one specimen sequenced in a study of shared clonotypes between healthy human individuals (dated by TCRdb to the early 2020s). Library preparation used the immunoSEQ multiplex PCR assay. Imported from immuneACCESS, the table was reduced by TCRdb to in-frame sequences with V and J called. These copies leave out some clones; in studies compared against another copy, an unresolved V gene accounts for under half, and the cause of the remainder is not known. The sample table holds over a million clones, of which around 82% were seen once. The top ten constitute 0.4% to 0.55% of the sample. The specimen sequenced was memory CD4+ T cells from PBMCs. Explained via the paper, the cell subset or site label denotes: CD45RA-negative fraction. These receptors all come from a man aged 18 to 35 in good health. Some clones in this sample may be carry-over from other donors' samples.

The V call is TRBV5-1, the J call TRBJ1-1; TRBD1 might be the D (5 bases). Germline CDR1 is SGHRS and CDR2 is YFSETQ. With 6 bases removed from V and 1 base from J, the gap between germline ends came to 13 bases. The CDR3 contains 14 residues. CDR3 sequence: CASTQGPENTEAFF. The CDR3 DNA is TGCGCCAGCACCCAGGGCCCGGAGAACACTGAAGCTTTCTTT.

Regarding this clone: This same CDR3 is encoded by further DNA sequences in the sample. The J gene is TRBJ2-3, the V gene TRBV19, with no clear D. Trimming took 3 bases from V and 0 from J, leaving 7 bases between them. The CDR3 covers 14 residues. Germline CDR1 reads LNHDA; CDR2 reads SQIVND (reference sequence). DNA for the CDR3: TGTGCCAGTAGTATCACGACTAGCACAGATACGCAGTATTTT. It specifies CASSITTSTDTQYF.

The chain employs TRBV10-1 and TRBJ1-3; 8 bases are shared with TRBD1. This CDR3 contains 16 residues. Germline V gives CDR1 WNHNN, CDR2 SYGVQD (reference sequence). With V trimmed by 2 bases and J by 6 bases, 9 bases remained unmatched. Here the CDR3 reads CASSENSETGANTIYF. DNA of the CDR3: TGCGCCAGCAGTGAGAATTCGGAGACAGGGGCAAACACCATATATTTT.

The V and J genes are TRBV18 and TRBJ2-5, with D uncertain. Germline lookup yields CDR1 KGHSH and CDR2 LQKENI. V was cut by 2 bases and J by 4 bases, with 14 bases left in between. The CDR3 runs to 15 residues. The CDR3 spells CASSPISTKGETQYF. CDR3 coding DNA: TGTGCCAGCTCACCAATATCAACCAAGGGAGAGACCCAGTACTTC.

This CDR3 is CASSSRAYNEQFF. The DNA of the CDR3 is TGTGCCAGTAGTAGCAGGGCGTACAATGAGCAGTTCTTC. The chain links TRBV19 to TRBJ2-1, with D perhaps TRBD1 (5 bases). There are 13 residues in the CDR3. The V gene lost 4 bases and the J gene lost 4 bases, with 8 bases spanning the gap. Germline CDR1 LNHDA, CDR2 SQIVND (reference sequence).

V gene TRBV28 combines with J gene TRBJ2-7; D is perhaps TRBD1 (6 bases). Germline CDR1 reads MDHEN; CDR2 reads SYDVKM. With 3 bases removed from V and 3 bases from J, the gap between germline ends came to 15 bases. The CDR3 is made up of 15 amino acids. This CDR3 reads CASSLPTGSVYEQYF. DNA for the CDR3: TGTGCCAGCAGTTTGCCTACAGGGTCGGTCTACGAGCAGTACTTC.

This chain uses TRBV2 with TRBJ1-1; D is unresolved. The CDR3 covers 14 residues. The germline CDR1 and CDR2 sequences are SNHLY and FYNNEI. Trimming stripped 4 bases from V and 0 bases from J, with 9 bases between. This CDR3 is CASSVEVMNTEAFF. The CDR3 region has the DNA TGTGCCAGCAGTGTGGAAGTGATGAACACTGAAGCTTTCTTT.

The DNA of the CDR3 is TGTGCCACCAGCAGAGTAAGGACCTCTGGAAACACCATATATTTT. It codes for CATSRVRTSGNTIYF. The gene calls are TRBV15 and TRBJ1-3; D is unresolved. The CDR3 has 15 residues. From germline, CDR1 is LNHNV and CDR2 YYDKDF (reference sequence). V dropped 1 base and J dropped 0 bases, with 7 bases sitting between them.

The chain is built from TRBV4-2 and TRBJ1-2; D remains ambiguous. Germline lookup yields CDR1 LGHNA and CDR2 YNFKEQ. V dropped 2 bases and J dropped 6 bases, with 22 bases sitting between them. The CDR3 extends over 17 amino acids. CDR3 loop: CASSQSGVVPADDGYTF. The CDR3 DNA is TGTGCCAGCAGCCAATCCGGGGTGGTCCCAGCCGACGATGGCTACACCTTC.

The CDR3 nucleotides read TGCAGCGTTGATCAGAATGAAAAACTGTTTTTT. Amino acid sequence: CSVDQNEKLFF. The chain links TRBV29-1 to TRBJ1-4; D not certain. CDR1 and CDR2 (germline): SQVTM, ANQGSEA. Trimming took 3 bases from V and 5 from J, leaving 4 bases between them. The CDR3 extends over 11 amino acids.

The chain links TRBV29-1 to TRBJ2-1; possibly TRBD2 for D (5 bases). V was pared by 1 base and J by 1 base, with 17 bases between. The CDR3 sequence is 17 residues long. Germline loops: CDR1 SQVTM, CDR2 ANQGSEA. CDR3 amino acids: CSVEGDYTTFSYNEQFF. Written as DNA, the CDR3 is TGCAGCGTTGAAGGAGACTACACCACCTTTTCCTACAATGAGCAGTTCTTC.

This chain links TRBV11-2 with TRBJ2-7, with 11 bases that match TRBD2. V was clipped by 1 base and J by 1 base; unmatched bases: 9. The germline gives CDR1 SGHAT, CDR2 FQNNGV. This CDR3 region has 18 residues. The CDR3 nucleotides read TGTGCCAGCAGCTTAGGGCCCCGCGGGACTAGCGGATCCTACGAGCAGTACTTC. This sequence encodes CASSLGPRGTSGSYEQYF.

This chain links TRBV7-3 with TRBJ2-1; D not certain. Germline V CDR1 and CDR2: SGHTA, FQGTGA. The ends were cut back, 2 bases at V and 15 bases at J, with 14 bases in the middle. The CDR3 loop spans 12 amino acids. CDR3 sequence (DNA): TGTGCCAGCAGCTTATACGGCGGAGCAGTGTTCTTC. This encodes CASSLYGGAVFF.

The V and J genes are TRBV5-8 and TRBJ1-2; D is undetermined. CDR3 size: 13 residues. V was cut by 3 bases and J by 4 bases, with 10 bases left in between. CDR1 and CDR2 (germline): SGHTS, YDEGEE. The CDR3 nucleotides read TGTGCCAGCAGCTCGGGCAGTATCTATGGCTACACCTTC. It encodes CASSSGSIYGYTF.

V gene TRBV2 combines with J gene TRBJ2-1; perhaps TRBD1 as D (6 bases). Germline CDR1 SNHLY, CDR2 FYNNEI. CDR3 length equals 16 residues. The V end was cut by 4 bases, the J end by 4 bases, with 17 bases between. The CDR3 spells CASSGGRIELYNEQFF. The CDR3, as DNA: TGTGCCAGCAGTGGGGGGCGCATAGAATTGTACAATGAGCAGTTCTTC.

Concerning this clone: Additional DNA sequences in this sample encode the identical CDR3. The V call is TRBV9, the J call TRBJ2-1, with 11 bases aligning to TRBD2. J gave up 4 bases and V 4 bases, and 4 bases lay outside the gene matches. The CDR3 runs to 15 residues. CDR1 SGDLS and CDR2 YYNGEE come from the germline V gene. CDR3 coding DNA: TGTGCCAGCAGCCCGGGACTAGCGGAATACAATGAGCAGTTCTTC. It codes for CASSPGLAEYNEQFF.

This chain joins TRBV10-3 and TRBJ1-4; the D is unclear. Germline V CDR1 and CDR2: ENHRY, SYGVKD. Deletions cut 2 bases from V and 0 bases from J, with 4 bases between. The CDR3 is made up of 14 amino acids. CDR3 nucleotides: TGTGCCATCAGTGAGACAGCAACTAATGAAAAACTGTTTTTT. Translating it yields CAISETATNEKLFF.

The chain has TRBV11-2 and TRBJ2-7; possibly TRBD1 for D (5 bases). This CDR3 has 14 amino acids. V shed 4 bases and J shed 3 bases, with 13 bases lying between them. Germline V gene lookup returns CDR1 SGHAT and CDR2 FQNNGV. The DNA for the CDR3 is TGTGCCAGCAGCTCGCGGACACAAAGCTACGAGCAGTACTTC. Translated, it gives CASSSRTQSYEQYF.